Below, one T cell receptor (beta chain) is given with its context. The antigen this receptor binds is unknown. An end of the junction does not agree with germline; a read error may underlie this. The CDR3 covers 15 residues, taking in both the cysteine and the phenylalanine. Only the CDR3 region is kept as DNA, spanning 45 bases read in frame from base 1. The germline V gene (reference sequence) supplies CDR1 GTSNPN and CDR2 SVGIG. This specimen belongs to a study of CD8 T cells in Susac syndrome (dated by TCRdb to the late 2010s). With regard to the full study: The study used repertoire sequencing to test whether antigen drove CD8+ T cell activation and differentiation in Susac syndrome. Clonality of the CD8+ T cell repertoire was compared between around eleven healthy donors, some 14 Susac syndrome patients and roughly 16 multiple sclerosis patients.

Peripheral blood CD8+ and CD4+ T cells from healthy donors, Susac syndrome patients and multiple sclerosis patients were profiled by high-throughput TCR beta sequencing. The multiple sclerosis controls were treatment-naive patients whose relapsing-remitting disease, either stable or active, fulfilled the revised McDonald criteria. CD8+ TEMRA cells were enriched by FACS, while bulk CD8+ and CD4+ T cells were purified by magnetic negative isolation. Blood was collected in EDTA tubes and processed within 24 hours, with PBMCs isolated through density gradient centrifugation. PBMCs intended for TCR sequencing were cryopreserved in liquid nitrogen and were subsequently thawed in a 37 degrees C water bath. The sorted or isolated CD4+, CD8+ and CD8+ TEMRA cells reached a purity of at least 90%. RNA was extracted with the RNeasy kit and 0.5 to 1 ug was reverse transcribed using random hexamers. The immunoSEQ multiplex PCR assay, covering 54 Vbeta and 13 Jbeta segments, was used to amplify TCR beta CDR3 regions. To correct PCR amplification bias, a synthetic template baseline was used for both primer optimization and computational correction. In the authors' own workflow: Only productive sequences were kept, with reads annotated to V, D and J genes according to IMGT and analyzed in immunoSEQ Analyzer. To calculate clonality, Shannon entropy was normalized by log2 of the number of productive unique sequences and then subtracted from one. Public and private clones were assessed among the 100 most prevalent clones of each patient and control. Clones were defined as Susac-specific when absent from the healthy and MS cohorts, from approximately 1,100 published viral clones and from other ImmuneACCESS disease sequences. TCRdb reprocessed the public reads (quality trimming at Q25 with fastp, clone calling with MiXCR) and kept in-frame beta chains. When rows share a CDR3 protein, they turn into one entry using the most common DNA and genes. Clone size and V and J calls follow TCRdb, not the original study. In all, the sample holds around 300,000 distinct CDR3 sequences, and 85% of those were seen once. The ten largest clones take up roughly 0.21% of the sample.

The paper as a whole reports these results and caveats: The number of individuals in the TCR sequencing and HLA analysis was acknowledged as relatively small.

Material for sequencing was CD8+ T cells from PBMCs. This TCR came from a human donor with multiple sclerosis. The chain is assembled from TRBV30 and TRBJ1-1, with the D gene too uncertain to name. The CDR3 protein: CAWNRLKLGNTEAFF. The DNA sequence follows: TGTGCCTGGAACCGTCTGAAATTGGGGAACACTGAGGCTTTCTTT. Reference TRBV30 and TRBJ1-1 proteins supply the regions before and after the CDR3; the full variable domain is: SQTIHQWPATLVQPVGSPLSLECTVEGTSNPNLYWYRQAAGRGLQLLFYSVGIGQISSEVPQNLSASRPQDRQFILSSKKLLLSDSGFYLCAWNRLKLGNTEAFFGQGTRLTVV.